Listed here is a single T cell receptor (beta chain). The data are from a study of blood T cell repertoires in COVID-19. About the research overall: Spain, Italy and the United States supplied samples that represented acute and convalescent COVID-19. PBMCs, B-cell-depleted T cells, or T cells provided the cDNA or gDNA that made up the material.

Original methodology: Reference gene primers were amplified, and this amplification served to estimate nucleated cell counts. Repertoires were generated with immunoSEQ multiplex PCR, while TCRdb's copy carries only in-frame clones and drops some. V and J calls and clone size come straight from that table; D and trimming were deduced from the DNA. The sample holds about 140,000 clones, about four fifths seen once. This CDR3 has 13 amino acids. The ends were cut back, 0 bases at V and 4 bases at J, with 6 bases in the middle. The germline CDR1 and CDR2 sequences are SGHNT and YENEEA. This rearrangement joins TRBV11-3 to TRBJ1-1; D is uncertain. The sample comprised peripheral blood. The receptor comes from an older woman with acute or convalescent COVID-19. The CDR3 DNA reads TGTGCCAGCAGCTTAGATCCTACCACTGAAGCTTTCTTT. Translating gives CASSLDPTTEAFF.